This is a list of T cell receptor beta chains from one sample in a study of T-cell reconstitution after alpha-beta-depleted transplantation in children. TCRdb re-called the PCR reads with MiXCR, one entry per CDR3 protein. The sample holds 380,000 or so distinct CDR3 sequences; roughly 15% are singletons and the top ten take 3.5% to 4.5%. The sample in question was PBMCs, obtained from the stem cell graft. These receptors all stem from a human donor who donated a stem cell graft to a child with Fanconi anemia. The CDR3 runs from the conserved cysteine through the conserved F or W. D genes are given only for firm matches. The size of a clone is reported for some rows only, either as once, few or many, or as a class for expanded clones.

few	-	TRBV4-1	TRBJ1-1	TGCGCCAGCAGCCAAGATGCGGGAATTAATACGGTTTTCTTT	CASSQDAGINTVFF
many	-	TRBV4-3	TRBJ1-1	TGCGCCAGCAGCCAAGATTACGCCGGAGAGAACACTGAAGCTTTCTTT	CASSQDYAGENTEAFF
-	-	TRBV6-6	TRBJ2-7	TGTGCCAGCCTTCCGATGGGCGGGGACGAGCAGTACTTC	CASLPMGGDEQYF
few	-	TRBV20-1	TRBJ1-4	TGCAGTGCCGTAGGGGGGAATAATGAAAAACTGTTTTTT	CSAVGGNNEKLFF
few	-	TRBV6-6	TRBJ1-2	TGTGCCAGCAGTCAGGAAAGCTATGGCTACACCTTC	CASSQESYGYTF
many	-	TRBV5-1	TRBJ2-2	TGCGCCAGCAGCTTGAGGGGAGTCTACACCGGGGAGCTGTTTTTT	CASSLRGVYTGELFF
-	-	TRBV5-1	TRBJ1-1	TGCGCCAGCAGTGAACAAGGAGGGGACACTGAAGCTTTCTTT	CASSEQGGDTEAFF
-	-	TRBV7-2	TRBJ2-1	TGTGCCAGCGGGGACCATCCCAATGAGCAGTTCTTC	CASGDHPNEQFF
-	-	TRBV29-1	TRBJ2-7	TGCAGCGTTGAGAGGCTGGCCGGCGAGCAGTACTTC	CSVERLAGEQYF
-	-	TRBV18	TRBJ1-3	TGTGCCAGCTCACCTAGAACGGGTGACTCTGGAAACACCATATATTTT	CASSPRTGDSGNTIYF
-	-	TRBV24-1	TRBJ2-3	TGTGCCACCAGTGAATCGGCCAGGCGATCTAGCACAGATACGCAGTATTTT	CATSESARRSSTDTQYF
many	-	TRBV5-1	TRBJ2-3	TGCGCCAGCAGCCCCCGTGCGGGGCTGTTCACAGATACGCAGTATTTT	CASSPRAGLFTDTQYF
many	TRBD1	TRBV5-1	TRBJ1-2	TGCGCCAGCAGCCAGGACAGGTCAAGTTCCTCCTACTATGGCTACACCTTC	CASSQDRSSSSYYGYTF
many	TRBD2	TRBV7-2	TRBJ2-5	TGTGCCAGCAGCCCCTGGACTAGCGGGGGGGCGGAGACCCAGTACTTC	CASSPWTSGGAETQYF
-	TRBD2	TRBV11-1	TRBJ2-2	TGTGCCAGCAGCTGGGGACTAGCGGTGAACACCGGGGTGCTGTTTTTT	CASSWGLAVNTGVLFF
-	TRBD2	TRBV7-3	TRBJ2-5	TGTGCCAGCAGCTCAGCGGGGGGGGCGGAGACCCAGTACTTC	CASSSAGGAETQYF
few	-	TRBV25-1	TRBJ2-5	TGTGCCAGCAGTGAGGCGGGCGGGACTCCCATCGGGACCCAGTACTTC	CASSEAGGTPIGTQYF
few	-	TRBV6-6	TRBJ1-1	TGTGCCAGCAGTGAGGTTATGAACACTGAAGCTTTCTTT	CASSEVMNTEAFF
-	-	TRBV5-6	TRBJ1-6	TGTGCCAGCAGCTTGGTACAGGCCCAATGGACCCTCCACTTT	CASSLVQAQWTLHF
few	TRBD1	TRBV20-1	TRBJ2-5	TGCAGTGCTAGCCCCAGGAGGGGGGACAGGCGACACGCACAAGAGACCCAGTACTTC	CSASPRRGDRRHAQETQYF
many	-	TRBV5-1	TRBJ1-2	TGCGCCAGCAGCTTGAATACAGGATATGGCTACACCTTC	CASSLNTGYGYTF
-	-	TRBV12-3/TRBV12-4	TRBJ2-2	TGTGCCAGCAGAAGACTGATTAACACCGGGGAGCTGTTTTTT	CASRRLINTGELFF
many	-	TRBV12-3/TRBV12-4	TRBJ2-2	TGTGCCAGCAGTTTTAGAGGGGACGCCGGGGAGCTGTTTTTT	CASSFRGDAGELFF
few	-	TRBV7-2	TRBJ2-1	TGTGCCAGCCTCAGGTTTGGGGGGAATGAGCAGTTCTTC	CASLRFGGNEQFF
few	TRBD1	TRBV19	TRBJ2-3	TGTGCCAGTAGTACCCGGGACAGGGGAGGAGATACGCAGTATTTT	CASSTRDRGGDTQYF
few	-	TRBV10-2	TRBJ2-1	TGCGCCAGCAGGCCCTTGGGGGCGGGTGAGCAGTTCTTC	CASRPLGAGEQFF
few	TRBD1	TRBV12-3/TRBV12-4	TRBJ1-1	TGTGCCAGCAGCCCCTCAGGACAGGACAAAGCTTTCTTT	CASSPSGQDKAFF
-	-	TRBV18	TRBJ1-3	TGTGCCAGCTCACCACGAAGCGCCCTGGGCTCTGGAAACACCATATATTTT	CASSPRSALGSGNTIYF
few	-	TRBV15	TRBJ1-1	TGTGCCACCAGCTCCAGCGGGAGGAGCACTGAAGCTTTCTTT	CATSSSGRSTEAFF
few	-	TRBV10-3	TRBJ2-3	TGTGCCATCAGTGAATCGGGAACAGCAGATACGCAGTATTTT	CAISESGTADTQYF
few	TRBD1	TRBV3-1	TRBJ1-1	TGTGCCAGCAGCCAAGAGTGGCGGACAGGGGAAACTTACACTGAAGCTTTCTTT	CASSQEWRTGETYTEAFF
few	-	TRBV7-9	TRBJ2-2	TGTGCCAGCAGCGTCGCGTTGGGGGAGCTGTTTTTT	CASSVALGELFF
-	-	TRBV10-1	TRBJ2-1	TGCGCCAGCGGCAGGGGCAATGAGCAGTTCTTC	CASGRGNEQFF
-	TRBD1	TRBV5-6	TRBJ2-5	TGTGCCAGCAGCTTGCCGGGACAGGGGGAGAGAGGTAAAGCGACCCAGTACTTC	CASSLPGQGERGKATQYF
-	-	TRBV20-1	TRBJ1-1	TGCAGTGCAGAGGGTGTTTACACTGAAGCTTTCTTT	CSAEGVYTEAFF
few	TRBD2	TRBV9	TRBJ2-3	TGTGCCAGCAGCACACGGACTAGCGGGGGTTATTATACGCAGTATTTT	CASSTRTSGGYYTQYF
few	-	TRBV12-3/TRBV12-4	TRBJ1-5	TGTGCCAGCAGTTTCCGACGGAACAATCAGCCCCAGCATTTT	CASSFRRNNQPQHF
-	-	TRBV12-3/TRBV12-4	TRBJ1-6	TGTGCCAGCAGTCAGAGGCCTTCACCCCTCCACTTT	CASSQRPSPLHF
few	-	TRBV3-1	TRBJ1-1	TGTGCCAGCAGCCAAGACCGGGGAGAAGCTTTCTTT	CASSQDRGEAFF
-	-	TRBV7-2	TRBJ2-2	TGTGCCAGCAGGACTATAACGGACACCGGGGAGCTGTTTTTT	CASRTITDTGELFF
-	-	TRBV19	TRBJ2-3	TGTGCCAGTAGTATCTCAGGGTTGGCAGATACGCAGTATTTT	CASSISGLADTQYF
many	-	TRBV15	TRBJ2-2	TGTGCCACCAGTGGACCGCGGGCGAACACCGGGGAGCTGTTTTTT	CATSGPRANTGELFF
few	-	TRBV11-2	TRBJ1-5	TGTGCCAGCAGCTTAAGTCCTGATAGCAATCAGCCCCAGCATTTT	CASSLSPDSNQPQHF
few	-	TRBV5-1	TRBJ1-6	TGCGCCAGCAGCTTGGCGGGGGGCCTGGATTCACCCCTCCACTTT	CASSLAGGLDSPLHF
few	-	TRBV20-1	TRBJ1-2	TGCAGTGCTAGCCCCTTCGGGGTAGGTTATGGCTACACCTTC	CSASPFGVGYGYTF
-	-	TRBV4-3	TRBJ2-3	TGCGCCAGCAGCCAGAGCCAACACATGAGTTGGAGCACAGATACGCAGTATTTT	CASSQSQHMSWSTDTQYF
few	-	TRBV5-1	TRBJ1-2	TGCGCCAGCAGCTTAAAGGACGGCGGGGATGGCTACACCTTC	CASSLKDGGDGYTF
once	-	TRBV7-8	TRBJ2-5	TGTGCCAGCAGCTTCGGGACTCAACTCCAAGAGACCCAGTACTTC	CASSFGTQLQETQYF
many	TRBD2	TRBV12-3/TRBV12-4	TRBJ2-5	TGTGCCAGCGGACTAGCCCCAGAGGGGGCCCAGTACTTC	CASGLAPEGAQYF
few	-	TRBV5-1	TRBJ2-1	TGCGCCAGCAGCCAGGACTACGGGGGAGGTGAGCAGTTCTTC	CASSQDYGGGEQFF
-	TRBD1	TRBV5-1	TRBJ2-7	TGCGCCAGCAGCTCCAGGACAGGGGGCAACGAGCAGTACTTC	CASSSRTGGNEQYF
-	TRBD2	TRBV11-2	TRBJ2-2	TGTGCCAGCAGCTTCAGCGGGGGGTTCACCGGGGAGCTGTTTTTT	CASSFSGGFTGELFF
-	-	TRBV6-5	TRBJ2-1	TGTGCCAGCAGTTACCGTGGTGAGCAGTTCTTC	CASSYRGEQFF
-	TRBD1	TRBV7-8	TRBJ1-5	TGTGCCAGCAGCTCTGCGGACAGGGGGCACAATCAGCCCCAGCATTTT	CASSSADRGHNQPQHF
once	-	TRBV6-2/TRBV6-3	TRBJ2-1	TGTGCCAGCAGATCAAGGACCGCCTCGGGCTACAATGAGCAGTTCTTC	CASRSRTASGYNEQFF